This T cell receptor (beta chain) came from a study of blood T cell repertoires in COVID-19. V was pared by 6 bases and J by 6 bases, with 3 bases of the junction left unmatched. The length of the CDR3 is 13 residues. Germline lookup yields CDR1 SEHNR and CDR2 FQNEAQ (reference sequence). Using immunoSEQ multiplex PCR, the repertoire was profiled, and TCRdb retains in-frame clones only, with some absent. The data contain approximately 60,000 clones, around four fifths of them seen just once; the ten biggest clones take up approximately 15%. The TCR was taken from a man aged 55-75 years with COVID-19, enrolled during active disease. J is TRBJ2-3 and V is TRBV7-9; 10 nucleotides match TRBD2. Sample: peripheral blood. CDR3 residues: CASSLAGDDTQYF. The CDR3 region has the DNA TGTGCCAGCAGTCTAGCGGGAGACGATACGCAGTATTTT.